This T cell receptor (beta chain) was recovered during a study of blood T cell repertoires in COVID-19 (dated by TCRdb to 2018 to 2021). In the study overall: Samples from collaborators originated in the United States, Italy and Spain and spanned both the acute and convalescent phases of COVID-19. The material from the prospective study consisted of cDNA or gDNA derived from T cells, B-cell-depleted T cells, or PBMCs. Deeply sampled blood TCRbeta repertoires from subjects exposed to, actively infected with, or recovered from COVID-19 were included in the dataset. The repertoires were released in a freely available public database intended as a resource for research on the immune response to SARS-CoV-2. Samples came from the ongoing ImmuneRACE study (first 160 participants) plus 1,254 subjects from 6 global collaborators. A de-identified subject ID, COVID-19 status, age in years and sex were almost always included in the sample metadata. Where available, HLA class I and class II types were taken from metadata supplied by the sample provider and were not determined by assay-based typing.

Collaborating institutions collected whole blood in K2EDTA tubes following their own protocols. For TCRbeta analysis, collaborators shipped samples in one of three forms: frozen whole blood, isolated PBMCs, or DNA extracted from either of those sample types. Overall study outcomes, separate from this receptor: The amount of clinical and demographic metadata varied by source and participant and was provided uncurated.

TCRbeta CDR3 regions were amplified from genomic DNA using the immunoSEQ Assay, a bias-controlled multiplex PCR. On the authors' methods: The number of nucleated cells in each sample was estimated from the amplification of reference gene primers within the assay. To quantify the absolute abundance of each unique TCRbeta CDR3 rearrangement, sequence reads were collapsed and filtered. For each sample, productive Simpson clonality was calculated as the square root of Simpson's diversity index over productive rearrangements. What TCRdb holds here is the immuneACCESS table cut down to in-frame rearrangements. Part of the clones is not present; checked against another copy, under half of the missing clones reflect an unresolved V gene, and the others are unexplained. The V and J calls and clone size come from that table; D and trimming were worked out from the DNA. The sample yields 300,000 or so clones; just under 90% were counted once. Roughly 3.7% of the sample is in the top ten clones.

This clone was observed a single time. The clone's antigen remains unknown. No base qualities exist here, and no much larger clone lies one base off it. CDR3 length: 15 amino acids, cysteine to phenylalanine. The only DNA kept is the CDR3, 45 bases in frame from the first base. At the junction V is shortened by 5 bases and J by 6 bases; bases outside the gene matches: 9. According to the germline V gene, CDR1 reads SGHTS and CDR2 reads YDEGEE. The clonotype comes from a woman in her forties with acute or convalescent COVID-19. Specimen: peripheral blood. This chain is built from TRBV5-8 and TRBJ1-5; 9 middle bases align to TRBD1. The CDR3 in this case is CASSKDRGVFQPQHF. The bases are TGTGCCAGCAGTAAGGACAGGGGAGTTTTTCAGCCCCAGCATTTT.